Detailed here is one TCR beta chain. What it binds is unknown. This entry belongs to a study of PD-L1 blockade in urothelial cancer. Study background: Between 0 and 3 prior chemotherapy regimens had been given to patients.

Time point: pretreatment peripheral blood. Overall study findings and caveats: Better progression-free and overall survival followed lower pretreatment blood clonality.

The method was immunoSEQ multiplex PCR; TCRdb's version includes in-frame clones alone and lacks a portion of them. The sample records 95,000 or so clones, around nine tenths being singletons. The source material was PBMCs, sampled around atezolizumab (anti-PD-L1) treatment. The sequence was obtained from a man aged 55 to 69 with urothelial cancer.

This CDR3 reads CASSSRGGPYEQYF. As DNA, the CDR3 is TGTGCCAGCAGCTCGAGGGGGGGCCCCTACGAGCAGTACTTC. The V gene is TRBV11-2, the J gene TRBJ2-7; D may be TRBD2 (7 bases). Trimming took 4 bases from V and 2 from J, leaving 12 bases between them. The germline V gene has CDR1 SGHAT and CDR2 FQNNGV. CDR3 length equals 14 residues.